Following are 14 T cell receptor beta chains from one sample sequenced in a study of Graves' ophthalmopathy and Graves' hyperthyroidism. Amplification from RNA transcripts yielded the TCR beta CDR3 regions. The workflow started with a first-round RT-PCR run with HTBI primers and then moved on to a second-round multiplex PCR. TCRdb analysed the multiplex PCR reads with MiXCR anew, one entry per CDR3 protein. This sample yields 150,000 or so distinct CDR3 sequences, of which around 39% are seen a single time; about 8.2% belongs to the top ten. Sequencing was done on a sample of peripheral blood. These receptors were taken from a man aged 25-45 years with Graves' ophthalmopathy.

The chain links TRBV6-2 or TRBV6-3 to TRBJ1-5, with D tentatively TRBD1 (5 bases). The CDR3 contains 17 residues. Deletions cut 2 bases from V and 1 base from J, with 15 bases between. Germline V gene lookup returns CDR1 MNHEY and CDR2 SVGEGT. In DNA, the CDR3 is TGTGCCAGCAGTTACCCTTCTGGGGCAGGGAGCAATCAGCCCCAGCATTTT. Protein sequence: CASSYPSGAGSNQPQHF.

This clonotype has ten or more counts. The rearrangement links TRBV6-5 to TRBJ2-5; the D gene is possibly TRBD2 (6 bases). The V and J ends lost 6 bases and 2 bases respectively, with 22 bases between them. This CDR3 comprises 17 residues. The germline gives CDR1 MNHEY, CDR2 SVGAGI. The CDR3 DNA sequence: TGTGCCAGCAGCTTACTAGGTTGGGCTAGCGAACAAGAGACCCAGTACTTC. It encodes CASSLLGWASEQETQYF.

The table lists this clonotype with many counts. The chain combines TRBV29-1 with TRBJ1-1; a possible D gene is TRBD1 (6 bases). Per the germline V gene, CDR1 is SQVTM and CDR2 is ANQGSEA. The CDR3 sequence is 13 residues long. V lost 7 bases and J 0 bases, leaving 12 bases between the germline ends. The CDR3: CSARGGMNTEAFF. DNA for the CDR3: TGCAGCGCCAGGGGAGGAATGAACACTGAAGCTTTCTTT.

This clonotype has at least ten counts. The genes are TRBV6-4 and TRBJ2-6; D possibly corresponds to TRBD1 (5 bases). CDR3 length: 16 amino acids. The V gene's germline CDR1 is MRHNA and CDR2 SNTAGT. Between the trimmed V and J ends, which lost 2 bases and 1 base, there was a span of 9 bases. The chain's CDR3 is CASSDIGVSGANVLTF. As DNA, the CDR3 is TGTGCCAGCAGTGACATAGGGGTTTCTGGGGCCAACGTCCTGACTTTC.

V is TRBV6-5 and J is TRBJ1-1; D might be TRBD1 (5 bases). This CDR3 spans 15 amino acids. V was clipped by 2 bases and J by 0 bases, with 10 bases between them. Germline V gene data show CDR1 as MNHEY and CDR2 as SVGAGI. The CDR3: CASSYGSTVNTEAFF. The CDR3 DNA is TGTGCCAGCAGTTACGGGTCGACAGTGAACACTGAAGCTTTCTTT.

This clonotype was observed at least ten times. This sequence joins TRBV2 and TRBJ2-2; D is unclear. The germline V and J ends were trimmed by 7 bases and 0 bases, with 9 bases remaining between them. CDR1 SNHLY and CDR2 FYNNEI come from the germline V gene. This CDR3 has 14 residues. CDR3 coding DNA: TGTGCCAGCATGCGGCGAACGAACACCGGGGAGCTGTTTTTT. Translated: CASMRRTNTGELFF.

The chain is built from TRBV7-9 and TRBJ1-1; D possibly corresponds to TRBD1 (6 bases). The V end was cut by 2 bases, the J end by 9 bases, with 16 bases between. The germline gives CDR1 SEHNR, CDR2 FQNEAQ (reference sequence). The CDR3 has 14 amino acids. The CDR3 loop is CASSLTGTQSQAFF. As DNA, the CDR3 is TGTGCCAGCAGCTTAACCGGGACACAGTCCCAAGCTTTCTTT.

Ten or more counts support this clonotype. This chain links TRBV27 with TRBJ1-5; 7 bases are shared with TRBD1. This CDR3 has 15 amino acids. From germline, CDR1 is MNHEY and CDR2 SMNVEV (reference sequence). V lost 6 bases to trimming and J lost 2 bases; unmatched junction nucleotides: 7. The CDR3: CASRLGTGGNQPQHF. The CDR3 DNA follows: TGTGCCAGCAGGCTTGGTACAGGGGGCAATCAGCCCCAGCATTTT.

The chain employs TRBV27 and TRBJ1-6; TRBD1 might be the D (6 bases). Germline lookup yields CDR1 MNHEY and CDR2 SMNVEV (reference sequence). The CDR3 contains 14 residues. The V and J ends lost 6 bases and 4 bases respectively, with 10 bases between them. The CDR3 is CASRQGQYNSPLHF. The CDR3 DNA sequence: TGTGCCAGCAGGCAAGGACAGTATAATTCACCCCTCCACTTT.

This clonotype was seen many times. The J gene is TRBJ2-5, the V gene TRBV6-2 or TRBV6-3; D is unclear. Germline V gives CDR1 MNHEY, CDR2 SVGEGT. The CDR3 has 12 amino acids. Deletions cut 5 bases from V and 9 bases from J, with 13 bases between. CDR3 DNA sequence: TGTGCCAGCAGTCTCTCGGGTCTATCCCAGTACTTC. Translated: CASSLSGLSQYF.

There are many counts of this clonotype. For the CDR3, the DNA is TGTGCCAGCAGCTTAGGGGGGGGGATCTCAGAGACCCAGTACTTC. Translated, it gives CASSLGGGISETQYF. The chain joins TRBV11-2 to TRBJ2-5; TRBD2 aligns across 7 bases. The germline gives CDR1 SGHAT, CDR2 FQNNGV. The V and J ends lost 1 base and 4 bases, in that order; junction bases with no gene match: 6. The CDR3 is 15 amino acids.

Many counts were recorded for this clonotype. The rearrangement links TRBV6-4 to TRBJ1-6; 7 nucleotides agree with TRBD1. The CDR3 covers 14 residues. The V and J ends lost 5 bases and 7 bases, in that order; junction bases with no gene match: 5. In germline, CDR1 is MRHNA, CDR2 SNTAGT. The CDR3 sequence: CASSTGTVNSPLHF. For the CDR3, the DNA is TGTGCCAGCAGTACCGGGACAGTAAATTCACCCCTCCACTTT.

V gene TRBV12-3 or TRBV12-4 combines with J gene TRBJ1-2, with a possible D match to TRBD1 (5 bases). The CDR3 contains 14 residues. Trimming stripped 2 bases from V and 6 bases from J, with 13 bases between. The CDR3 nucleotides read TGTGCCAGCAGTTTAAACAGGCCCTACCATGGCTACACCTTC. It encodes CASSLNRPYHGYTF.

The chain uses TRBV5-1 and TRBJ1-5; weak D call: TRBD1 (5 bases). This CDR3 has 15 residues. Germline V gene sequence: CDR1 SGHRS, CDR2 YFSETQ. V gave up 4 bases and J gave up 5 bases, with 16 bases separating them. In nucleotides, the CDR3 is TGCGCCAGCAGCGACACCGGGGCCCCCCATCAGCCCCAGCATTTT. As protein: CASSDTGAPHQPQHF. Based on the CDR3 plus reference TRBV5-1 and TRBJ1-5, the full variable domain is KAGVTQTPRYLIKTRGQQVTLSCSPISGHRSVSWYQQTPGQGLQFLFEYFSETQRNKGNFPGRFSGRQFSNSRSEMNVSTLELGDSALYLCASSDTGAPHQPQHFGDGTRLSIL.